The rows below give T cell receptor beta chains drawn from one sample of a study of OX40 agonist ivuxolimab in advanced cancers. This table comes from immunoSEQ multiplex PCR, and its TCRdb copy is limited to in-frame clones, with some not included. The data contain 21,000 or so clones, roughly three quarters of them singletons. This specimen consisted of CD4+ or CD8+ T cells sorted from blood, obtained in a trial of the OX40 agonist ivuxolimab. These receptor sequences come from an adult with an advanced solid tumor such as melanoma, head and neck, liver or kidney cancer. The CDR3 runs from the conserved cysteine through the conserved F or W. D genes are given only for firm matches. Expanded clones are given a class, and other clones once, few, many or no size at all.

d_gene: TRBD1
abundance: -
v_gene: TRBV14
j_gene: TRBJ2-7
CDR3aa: CASSRYDRVTSYEQYF
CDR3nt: TGTGCCAGCAGCCGGTACGACAGGGTGACTTCCTACGAGCAGTACTTC

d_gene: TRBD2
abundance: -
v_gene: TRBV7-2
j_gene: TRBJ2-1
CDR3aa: CASSLGTGRGGSNNEQFF
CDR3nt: TGTGCCAGCAGCTTAGGTACAGGGCGGGGGGGCTCAAATAATGAGCAGTTCTTC

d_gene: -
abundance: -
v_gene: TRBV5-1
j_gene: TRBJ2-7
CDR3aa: CASSPHGEVHEQYF
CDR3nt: TGCGCCAGCAGCCCCCACGGGGAGGTCCACGAGCAGTACTTC

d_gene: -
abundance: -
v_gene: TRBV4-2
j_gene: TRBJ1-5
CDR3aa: CASSHLYASVGQPQHF
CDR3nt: TGTGCCAGCAGCCATCTATACGCCTCGGTGGGTCAGCCCCAGCATTTT

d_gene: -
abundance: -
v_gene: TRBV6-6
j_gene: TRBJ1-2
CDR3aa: CASSRTNYGYTF
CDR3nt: TGTGCCAGCAGCCGGACTAACTATGGCTACACCTTC

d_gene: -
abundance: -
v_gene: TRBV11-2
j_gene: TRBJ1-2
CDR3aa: CASSLVFGEGYTF
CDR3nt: TGTGCCAGCAGCTTAGTGTTCGGGGAGGGCTACACCTTC

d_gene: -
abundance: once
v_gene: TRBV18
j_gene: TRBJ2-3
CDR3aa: CASTPGAARDTQYF
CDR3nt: TGTGCCAGCACCCCTGGAGCGGCTAGGGATACGCAGTATTTT

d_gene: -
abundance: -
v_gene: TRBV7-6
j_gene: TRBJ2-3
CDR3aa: CASSLGRTDTQYF
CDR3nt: TGTGCCAGCAGCCTAGGCCGCACAGATACGCAGTATTTT

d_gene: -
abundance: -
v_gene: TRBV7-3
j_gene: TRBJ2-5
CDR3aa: CASSLQGSETQYF
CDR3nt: TGTGCCAGCAGCTTACAGGGGTCAGAGACCCAGTACTTC

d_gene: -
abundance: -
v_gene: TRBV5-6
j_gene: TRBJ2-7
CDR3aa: CASSLPLQGAYEQCF
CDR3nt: TGTGCCAGCAGCTTGCCCCTACAAGGGGCATACGAGCAGTGCTTC

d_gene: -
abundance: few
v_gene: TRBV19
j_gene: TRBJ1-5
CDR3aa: CASSIFSGTSNQPQHF
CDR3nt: TGTGCCAGTAGTATATTTTCGGGAACTAGCAATCAGCCCCAGCATTTT

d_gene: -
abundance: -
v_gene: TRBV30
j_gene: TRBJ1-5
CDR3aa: CAWSRDSNQPQHF
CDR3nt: TGTGCCTGGAGCAGGGATAGCAATCAGCCCCAGCATTTT

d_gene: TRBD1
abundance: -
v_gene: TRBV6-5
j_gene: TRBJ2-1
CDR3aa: CASTPRDRGGEQFF
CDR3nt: TGTGCCAGCACCCCCCGGGACAGGGGTGGTGAGCAGTTCTTC

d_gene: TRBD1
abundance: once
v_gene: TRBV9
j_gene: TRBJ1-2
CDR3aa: CASSRLQGNYGYTF
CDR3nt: TGTGCCAGCAGCCGCTTACAGGGGAACTATGGCTACACCTTC

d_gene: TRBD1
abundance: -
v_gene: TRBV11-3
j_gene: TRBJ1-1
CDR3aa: CASSPRQGDTEAFF
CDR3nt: TGTGCCAGCAGCCCCCGACAGGGAGACACTGAAGCTTTCTTT

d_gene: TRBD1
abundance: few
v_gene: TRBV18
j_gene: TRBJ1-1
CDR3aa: CASSPARTGGFAEAFF
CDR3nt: TGTGCCAGCTCACCAGCCCGGACAGGGGGGTTCGCTGAAGCTTTCTTT

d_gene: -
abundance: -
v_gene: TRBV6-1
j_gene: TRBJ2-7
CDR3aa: CASSLQGTSYEQYF
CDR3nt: TGTGCCAGCAGTCTACAGGGTACTTCCTACGAGCAGTACTTC

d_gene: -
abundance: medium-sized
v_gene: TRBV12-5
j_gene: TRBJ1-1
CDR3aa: CASASGQLNTEAFF
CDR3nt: TGTGCTAGTGCCTCCGGACAGTTGAACACTGAAGCTTTCTTT

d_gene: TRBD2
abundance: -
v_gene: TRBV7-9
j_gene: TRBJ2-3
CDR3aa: CASSLGGAGEDTQYF
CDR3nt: TGTGCCAGCAGCTTAGGAGGCGCGGGGGAAGATACGCAGTATTTT

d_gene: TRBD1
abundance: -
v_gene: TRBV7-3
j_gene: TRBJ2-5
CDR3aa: CASSQSGGRETQYF
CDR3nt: TGTGCCAGCAGTCAATCAGGGGGACGAGAGACCCAGTACTTC

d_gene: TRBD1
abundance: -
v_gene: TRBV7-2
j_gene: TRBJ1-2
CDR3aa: CASSLGGQPYGYTF
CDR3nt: TGTGCCAGCAGCTTAGGGGGACAGCCCTATGGCTACACCTTC

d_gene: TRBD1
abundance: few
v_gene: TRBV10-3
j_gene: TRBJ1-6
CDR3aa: CAIRPGTGSTNSPLHF
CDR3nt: TGTGCCATCAGACCCGGGACAGGGTCAACTAATTCACCCCTCCACTTT

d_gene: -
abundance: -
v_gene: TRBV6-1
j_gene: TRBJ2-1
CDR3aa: CASSGRDTYYNEQFF
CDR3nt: TGTGCCAGCAGCGGGCGGGACACATACTACAATGAGCAGTTCTTC